Following are 4 T cell receptor beta chains from one sample sequenced in a study of blood T cell repertoires in COVID-19. Produced via immunoSEQ multiplex PCR; TCRdb's table is partial and in-frame only. The sample has around 73,000 clones; about 80% are singletons. Sequenced sample: peripheral blood. These receptors all come from a human donor in a cohort sampled during active COVID-19.

The V and J genes are TRBV27 and TRBJ2-7, with 8 bases fitting TRBD1. Germline values: CDR1 MNHEY, CDR2 SMNVEV (reference sequence). V trimming: 6 bases; J trimming: 3 bases; junction bases outside the gene matches: 4. The CDR3 extends over 13 amino acids. The CDR3 coding sequence is TGTGCCAGCAGAAGAGGACAGGGCTACGAGCAGTACTTC. The encoded protein is CASRRGQGYEQYF.

The gene calls are TRBV5-1 and TRBJ2-6; TRBD1 might be the D (6 bases). Germline CDR1 reads SGHRS; CDR2 reads YFSETQ. V lost 4 bases and J lost 7, with 12 bases in between. The CDR3 sequence is 14 residues long. CDR3 loop: CASSLRQAANVLTF. CDR3 bases: TGCGCCAGCAGCCTCCGACAGGCCGCCAACGTCCTGACTTTC.

This clone was found a few times. The chain joins TRBV5-5 to TRBJ2-7; D ambiguous. This CDR3 has 11 residues. Germline lookup yields CDR1 SGHKS and CDR2 YYEKEE (reference sequence). Trimming removed 2 bases from V and 5 bases from J, with 5 bases in between. The CDR3 spells CASSFIDEQYF. The CDR3 DNA reads TGTGCCAGCAGCTTTATAGACGAGCAGTACTTC.

This clone was counted between two and nine times. The chain employs TRBV4-3 and TRBJ2-3; D is ambiguous. The CDR3 contains 13 residues. Trimming cost V 3 bases and J 2 bases, with 6 bases left between them. Per the germline V gene, CDR1 is LGHNA and CDR2 is YSLEER. CDR3 in amino acids: CASSQQNTDTQYF. CDR3 nucleotides: TGCGCCAGCAGCCAGCAGAACACAGATACGCAGTATTTT.